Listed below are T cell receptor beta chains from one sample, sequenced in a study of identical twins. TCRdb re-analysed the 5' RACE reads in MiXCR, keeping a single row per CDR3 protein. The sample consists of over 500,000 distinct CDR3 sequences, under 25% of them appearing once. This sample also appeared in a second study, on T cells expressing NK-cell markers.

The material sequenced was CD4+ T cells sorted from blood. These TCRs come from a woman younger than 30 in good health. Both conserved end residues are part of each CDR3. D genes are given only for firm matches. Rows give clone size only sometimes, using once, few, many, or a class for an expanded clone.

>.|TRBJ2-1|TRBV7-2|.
TGTGCCAGCAGCCGCCGGGGGCAGAGCTCCTACAATGAGCAGTTCTTC
CASSRRGQSSYNEQFF
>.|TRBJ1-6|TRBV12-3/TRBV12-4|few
TGTGCCAGCAGTCCCGTGAGCTCCTATAATTCACCCCTCCACTTT
CASSPVSSYNSPLHF
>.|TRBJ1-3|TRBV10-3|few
TGTGCCATCAGTGTCGTCGGAAACACCATATATTTT
CAISVVGNTIYF
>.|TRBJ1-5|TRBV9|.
TGTGCCAGCAGCCAACGGGGGTTAGATCAGCCCCAGCATTTT
CASSQRGLDQPQHF
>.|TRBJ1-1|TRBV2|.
TGTGCCGTACGGGACCGCCCTTTCTTT
CAVRDRPFF
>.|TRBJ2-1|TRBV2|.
TGTGCCAGCAGAGGAGCTAGCCCCGGTGTCCATGAGCAGTTCTTC
CASRGASPGVHEQFF
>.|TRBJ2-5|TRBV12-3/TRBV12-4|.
TGTGCCAGCAGGTTCAGGGAAGGGACGCAAGAGACCCAGTACTTC
CASRFREGTQETQYF
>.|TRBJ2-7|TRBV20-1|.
TGCAGTGCGCTCAAAACGATACTAAATTACGAGCAGTACTTC
CSALKTILNYEQYF
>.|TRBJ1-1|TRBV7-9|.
TGTGCCAGCAGCCCCCGAAATGAAGCTTTCTTT
CASSPRNEAFF
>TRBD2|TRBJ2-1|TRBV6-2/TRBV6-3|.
TGTGCCAGCAGTTACTCCCGGGATAGCGGGGGCAATGAGCAGTTCTTC
CASSYSRDSGGNEQFF
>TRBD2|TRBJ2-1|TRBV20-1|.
TGCAGTGCTAGACGACTAGCAAATGAGCAGTTCTTC
CSARRLANEQFF
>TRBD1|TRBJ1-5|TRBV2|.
TGTGCCAGCAGTACGCAGGGGGATCAGCCCCAGCATTTT
CASSTQGDQPQHF
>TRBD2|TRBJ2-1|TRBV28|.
TGTGCCAGCAGTTACGGACTAGCGGGGGAGAATGAGCAGTTCTTC
CASSYGLAGENEQFF
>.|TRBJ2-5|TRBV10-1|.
TGCGCCAGCAGTGTAACGAAACCGTTAAGGGAGACCCAGTACTTC
CASSVTKPLRETQYF
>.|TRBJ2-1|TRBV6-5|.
TGTGCCAGCAGTTACGGGTTAAGCGTTACCTACAATGAGCAGTTCTTC
CASSYGLSVTYNEQFF
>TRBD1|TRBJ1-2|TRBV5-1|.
TGCGCCAGCAGCCCAACAGGCAGGGGGGATGGCTACACCTTC
CASSPTGRGDGYTF
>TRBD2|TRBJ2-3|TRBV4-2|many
TGTGCCAGCAGCCAAGTGAGCGCGGGGGGCACAGATACGCAGTATTTT
CASSQVSAGGTDTQYF
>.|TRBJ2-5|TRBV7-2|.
TGTGCCAGCAGCGCCCGATGGGGGGAGACCCAGTACTTC
CASSARWGETQYF
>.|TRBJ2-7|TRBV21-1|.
TGTGCCAGCAGCAACACAGGGGCCTACCAAATTTCCTACGAGCAGTACTTC
CASSNTGAYQISYEQYF
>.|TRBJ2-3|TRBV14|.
TGTGCCAGCAGCCCCCTCGGGTTAGGTCAAGAGGATACGCAGTATTTT
CASSPLGLGQEDTQYF
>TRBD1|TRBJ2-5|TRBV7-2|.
TGTGCCAGCACCAAGGGGGCCGGGTTGAGGGAGACCCAGTACTTC
CASTKGAGLRETQYF
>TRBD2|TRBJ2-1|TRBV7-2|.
TGTGCCAGCAGCTTCTTTCTGCAAGCGGGAGGGGTGAATGAGCAGTTCTTC
CASSFFLQAGGVNEQFF
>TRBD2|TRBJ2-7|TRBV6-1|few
TGTGCCAGCAGGGCTAGCGGGAGACAAACCTACGAGCAGTACTTC
CASRASGRQTYEQYF